These 25 T cell receptor beta chains came from one sample sequenced in a study of T-cell memory formation after mild COVID-19. A single record per CDR3 protein comes from TCRdb applying MiXCR to the 5' RACE reads. The sample lists about 140,000 distinct CDR3 sequences, roughly 13% occurring once. Sequenced material: PBMCs or a T cell subset sorted from them (not recorded which). Source of these receptors: an adult woman who had mild COVID-19 (a few samples of this study predate the infection). Cell type and time point are not known.

At least ten counts were recorded for this clonotype. V gene TRBV7-9 combines with J gene TRBJ2-3, with a weak D call TRBD2 (6 bases). The germline V and J ends were trimmed by 6 bases and 2 bases, with 24 bases remaining between them. Germline values: CDR1 SEHNR, CDR2 FQNEAQ (reference sequence). There are 18 residues in the CDR3. CDR3: CASRPMRDQGSNTDTQYF. The CDR3 DNA follows: TGTGCCAGCAGACCCATGCGGGACCAAGGTTCGAACACAGATACGCAGTATTTT.

This rearrangement joins TRBV5-1 to TRBJ2-3, with D unresolved. CDR3 size: 15 residues. CDR1 and CDR2 (germline): SGHRS, YFSETQ. Trimming pared 4 bases from V and 0 bases from J, leaving 12 bases between. CDR3 in amino acids: CASSTDGSSTDTQYF. The CDR3 DNA reads as TGCGCCAGCAGCACCGACGGATCTAGCACAGATACGCAGTATTTT.

This clonotype was found a few times. This chain links TRBV2 with TRBJ2-7, with D possibly TRBD1 on 6 matching bases. V dropped 0 bases and J dropped 6 bases, with 24 bases sitting between them. This CDR3 has 18 amino acids. Germline CDR1 is SNHLY and CDR2 is FYNNEI. The CDR3 sequence: CASSEALGIPRGESEQYF. DNA for the CDR3: TGTGCCAGCAGTGAAGCGCTGGGAATCCCCAGGGGAGAGTCCGAGCAGTACTTC.

The chain combines TRBV6-1 with TRBJ2-2, with D unclear. The CDR3 has 12 amino acids. The germline V gene has CDR1 MNHNS and CDR2 SASEGT. The V end lost 4 bases, the J end lost 6 bases, and 6 bases lay between the germline ends. The chain's CDR3 is CASSGLSGELFF. CDR3 sequence (DNA): TGTGCCAGCAGTGGTCTCTCCGGGGAGCTGTTTTTT.

This clonotype turned up a few times. The V gene is TRBV29-1, the J gene TRBJ1-4; no firm D call. Per the germline V gene, CDR1 is SQVTM and CDR2 is ANQGSEA. V was shortened by 3 bases and J by 5 bases, with 10 bases between the two germline ends. The CDR3 runs 13 residues. CDR3 in amino acids: CSVEWSSNEKLFF. The CDR3, as DNA: TGCAGCGTTGAGTGGAGTTCGAATGAAAAACTGTTTTTT.

This clonotype was seen more than once but under ten times. This rearrangement joins TRBV4-1 to TRBJ2-1; tentatively, D is TRBD2 (6 bases). The CDR3 runs to 16 residues. CDR1 is MGHRA and CDR2 is YSYEKL in the germline V gene. Trimming took 4 bases from V and 2 from J, leaving 15 bases between them. CDR3 protein: CASSRPGVETYNEQFF. The CDR3 region has the DNA TGCGCCAGCAGCCGCCCGGGGGTAGAAACCTACAATGAGCAGTTCTTC.

This chain links TRBV7-9 with TRBJ2-1; 10 nucleotides align to TRBD2. From germline, CDR1 is SEHNR and CDR2 FQNEAQ (reference sequence). The CDR3 is made up of 17 amino acids. V was clipped by 5 bases and J by 0 bases; unmatched bases: 7. CDR3 bases: TGTGCCAGCAGCACCCAAAAGCGGGAGGGCTCCTACAATGAGCAGTTCTTC. It encodes CASSTQKREGSYNEQFF.

The J gene is TRBJ1-2, the V gene TRBV5-1, with 7 bases fitting TRBD1. Germline loops: CDR1 SGHRS, CDR2 YFSETQ. J was trimmed by 0 bases and V by 4 bases; bases with no gene match: 12. The CDR3 spans 17 residues. This CDR3 reads CASSRFTGAAPNYGYTF. Written as DNA, the CDR3 is TGCGCCAGCAGCAGATTCACAGGGGCGGCCCCTAACTATGGCTACACCTTC.

The J gene is TRBJ2-5, the V gene TRBV12-3 or TRBV12-4; TRBD1 agrees at 7 bases. The CDR3 consists of 16 residues. Germline trimming cut 4 bases from V and 4 bases from J; bases unmatched to any gene: 12. In DNA, the CDR3 is TGTGCCAGCAGTTCCCCGACAGGGCCGTCAATAGAGACCCAGTACTTC. This gives the protein CASSSPTGPSIETQYF.

This clonotype has a handful of counts. DNA of the CDR3: TGTGCCTGGAGCTATAGGGCCTACGAGCAGTACTTC. This codes for CAWSYRAYEQYF. The chain combines TRBV30 with TRBJ2-7; D ambiguous. The germline V gene encodes CDR1 GTSNPN and CDR2 SVGIG (reference sequence). This CDR3 has 12 residues. V dropped 3 bases and J dropped 2 bases, with 8 bases sitting between them.

This clonotype was detected a few times. The rearrangement joins TRBV4-3 to TRBJ2-3; 11 bases fit TRBD2. Germline CDR1 and CDR2: LGHNA and YSLEER. The CDR3 has 18 residues. Unmatched junction bases numbered 9, after V lost 0 bases and J lost 4 bases. The CDR3 bases are TGCGCCAGCAGCCAAGATTGGGTACTAGCGGGAGAAGCAGATACGCAGTATTTT. Amino acid sequence: CASSQDWVLAGEADTQYF.

J is TRBJ1-6 and V is TRBV7-9; tentative D call: TRBD1 (6 bases). V lost 4 bases and J lost 10, with 11 bases in between. CDR1 is SEHNR and CDR2 is FQNEAQ in the germline V gene (reference sequence). CDR3 length: 13 amino acids. CDR3 in amino acids: CASSWNRESPLHF. DNA of the CDR3: TGTGCCAGCAGCTGGAACAGGGAATCACCCCTCCACTTT.

This clonotype was observed a handful of times. The chain uses TRBV7-2 and TRBJ2-2, with 7 positions matching TRBD2. Germline CDR1 is SGHTA and CDR2 is FQGNSA. J lost 5 bases, V lost 2 bases, and 5 bases had no gene match. The CDR3 has 15 amino acids. The CDR3 sequence: CASSLWGGVTGELFF. CDR3 DNA: TGTGCCAGCAGCTTATGGGGAGGGGTAACCGGGGAGCTGTTTTTT.

The chain recombines TRBV7-9 with TRBJ2-3; 10 bases align to TRBD2. V shed 5 bases and J 0 bases; nucleotides not matched to a gene: 5. In germline, CDR1 is SEHNR, CDR2 FQNEAQ (reference sequence). CDR3 length: 16 amino acids. DNA for the CDR3: TGTGCCAGCAGCCCACCGACTAGCGGGAGCACAGATACGCAGTATTTT. Translation gives CASSPPTSGSTDTQYF.

V gene TRBV4-3 combines with J gene TRBJ2-3; no reliable D call. The germline gives CDR1 LGHNA, CDR2 YSLEER. The V and J ends lost 5 bases and 0 bases respectively, with 15 bases between them. CDR3 length: 16 residues. CDR3 sequence: CASSDFGAPSTDTQYF. The CDR3 nucleotides are TGCGCCAGCAGCGATTTCGGAGCCCCAAGCACAGATACGCAGTATTTT.

This clonotype has more than one count but fewer than ten. The genes are TRBV5-6 and TRBJ1-1, with 7 bases lining up with TRBD1. The CDR3 covers 13 residues. Trimming at V came to 0 bases and at J to 11 bases, leaving 7 bases not matched to a gene. CDR1 and CDR2 from the germline V gene are SGHDT and YYEEEE. The chain's CDR3 is CASSLGQGVAAFF. In DNA form, the CDR3 reads TGTGCCAGCAGCTTGGGGCAGGGGGTGGCCGCTTTCTTT.

This clonotype was detected a few times. The gene calls are TRBV6-1 and TRBJ2-7; D is unresolved. V shed 3 bases and J shed 0 bases, with 3 bases lying between them. This CDR3 comprises 12 residues. Germline V gene lookup returns CDR1 MNHNS and CDR2 SASEGT. This CDR3 is CASSDISYEQYF. DNA of the CDR3: TGTGCCAGCAGTGACATCTCCTACGAGCAGTACTTC.

This clonotype was seen a few times. J is TRBJ2-3 and V is TRBV5-6, with 10 bases identical to TRBD2. The CDR3 runs to 15 residues. V was clipped by 5 bases and J by 6 bases; unmatched bases: 9. Germline V gives CDR1 SGHDT, CDR2 YYEEEE. The CDR3 coding sequence is TGTGCCAGCAGTACGCTAGCGGGAGTTTTTGATACGCAGTATTTT. Protein: CASSTLAGVFDTQYF. Combining the CDR3 with reference TRBV5-6 and TRBJ2-3 gives the whole variable domain DAGVTQSPTHLIKTRGQQVTLRCSPKSGHDTVSWYQQALGQGPQFIFQYYEEEERQRGNFPDRFSGHQFPNYSSELNVNALLLGDSALYLCASSTLAGVFDTQYFGPGTRLTVL.

As concerns this clonotype: A read error may produce the germline difference seen at one junction end. The rearrangement uses TRBV19 and TRBJ2-1; D is unclear. Germline V gene data show CDR1 as LNHDA and CDR2 as SQIVND (reference sequence). The CDR3 spans 13 residues. The CDR3 DNA is TGTGCCAGTAGTATGGATACTGGTCTCCCTCGGAACTTC. Encoded protein: CASSMDTGLPRNF.

This clonotype was observed a single time. V is TRBV7-2 and J is TRBJ2-1; the D is unclear. V was trimmed by 0 bases and J by 7 bases, leaving 7 bases between them. The CDR3 is 13 residues long. CDR1 is SGHTA, CDR2 FQGNSA, per germline. The CDR3 nucleotides read TGTGCCAGCAGCTTAGCGCTACTGAATGAGCAGTTCTTC. Its protein is CASSLALLNEQFF.

This rearrangement joins TRBV12-3 or TRBV12-4 to TRBJ1-5; 7 nucleotides align to TRBD1. The CDR3 is 13 amino acids. After removal of 6 bases from V and 7 bases from J, the junction contained 6 bases not matched to a gene. The CDR3 nucleotides read TGTGCCAGCAGAGAGGGGGCTTGGCAGCCCCAGCATTTT. Translation: CASREGAWQPQHF.

This clonotype has a handful of counts. This rearrangement joins TRBV12-3 or TRBV12-4 to TRBJ1-2; no firm D call. The CDR3 totals 14 residues. With 2 bases removed from V and 2 bases from J, the gap between germline ends came to 9 bases. This CDR3 is CASSLPTGNYGYTF. In DNA form, the CDR3 reads TGTGCCAGCAGTTTACCTACCGGGAACTATGGCTACACCTTC.

A few counts support this clonotype. This chain links TRBV12-3 or TRBV12-4 with TRBJ2-4, with unresolved D. Trimming pared 6 bases from V and 2 bases from J, leaving 14 bases between. The CDR3 contains 15 residues. CDR3 protein: CASSPSDFTKNIQYF. CDR3 nucleotides: TGTGCCAGCAGCCCTTCCGACTTTACCAAAAACATTCAGTACTTC.

In its sample, this clonotype was seen a few times. The chain has TRBV7-9 and TRBJ1-1, with D hard to call. Trimming removed 2 bases from V and 3 bases from J, with 1 base in between. This CDR3 spans 11 amino acids. Germline lookup yields CDR1 SEHNR and CDR2 FQNEAQ (reference sequence). CDR3 nucleotide sequence: TGTGCCAGCAGCTTATACACTGAAGCTTTCTTT. Encoded protein: CASSLYTEAFF.

This clonotype was seen a handful of times. CDR3 sequence (DNA): TGTGCCAGCAGTGGACTAGCGGGACTCTTCCGGGAGCTGTTTTTT. It translates to CASSGLAGLFRELFF. This sequence joins TRBV12-3 or TRBV12-4 and TRBJ2-2; the match to TRBD2 covers 12 bases. The CDR3 is 15 amino acids. J gave up 9 bases and V 5 bases, and 7 bases lay outside the gene matches.